A selection of T cell receptor beta chains follows, all from one sample in a study of CD8 T cells in Susac syndrome. Each CDR3 protein is one row after TCRdb ran MiXCR on the immunoSEQ multiplex PCR reads. The sample comprises 150,000 to 190,000 distinct CDR3 sequences, 95% of which are singletons, and 0.14% to 0.15% rests with the top ten. Sequencing was carried out using CD8+ T cells from PBMCs. Source of these receptors: a human donor with multiple sclerosis. Each CDR3 is given with its conserved first and last residue. Each record gives: J gene, V gene, D gene, CDR3 DNA, CDR3 protein. A D gene is named only where the DNA matches it firmly.

j_gene: TRBJ2-1
v_gene: TRBV27
d_gene: NA
CDR3nt: TGTGCCAGCAGTGTTAATTACAATGAGCAGTTCTTC
CDR3aa: CASSVNYNEQFF

j_gene: TRBJ2-1
v_gene: TRBV12-3/TRBV12-4
d_gene: TRBD2
CDR3nt: TGTGCCAGCAGTTTATCGCTAGCGGGGGGCCCGGGCAATGAGCAGTTCTTC
CDR3aa: CASSLSLAGGPGNEQFF

j_gene: TRBJ2-1
v_gene: TRBV9
d_gene: TRBD2
CDR3nt: TGTGCCAGCAGCCCGGAACCTAGCGGGTGGTACAATGAGCAGTTCTTC
CDR3aa: CASSPEPSGWYNEQFF

j_gene: TRBJ2-3
v_gene: TRBV3-1
d_gene: TRBD2
CDR3nt: TGTGCCAGCAGCCAAGTTGGAGCGGGGGGGCCTTCAGATACGCAGTATTTT
CDR3aa: CASSQVGAGGPSDTQYF

j_gene: TRBJ2-5
v_gene: TRBV28
d_gene: TRBD1
CDR3nt: TGTGCCAGCAGTTTATCCCGGACAGGGTTGACCCAGTACTTC
CDR3aa: CASSLSRTGLTQYF

j_gene: TRBJ2-7
v_gene: TRBV29-1
d_gene: NA
CDR3nt: TGCAGCGTGGCAACAGGACTACAGAACTACGAGCAGTACTTC
CDR3aa: CSVATGLQNYEQYF

j_gene: TRBJ1-2
v_gene: TRBV30
d_gene: NA
CDR3nt: TGTGCCTGGAGTCTGCAGTACGGGGAATCGGGAATGGGCGGCTACACCTTC
CDR3aa: CAWSLQYGESGMGGYTF

j_gene: TRBJ2-1
v_gene: TRBV9
d_gene: NA
CDR3nt: TGTGCCAGCAACCTACAGGGAAATGAGCAGTTCTTC
CDR3aa: CASNLQGNEQFF

j_gene: TRBJ2-1
v_gene: TRBV6-2/TRBV6-3
d_gene: NA
CDR3nt: TGTGCCAGCAGTTACTCGTCCCATCTCAATGAGCAGTTCTTC
CDR3aa: CASSYSSHLNEQFF

j_gene: TRBJ1-2
v_gene: TRBV29-1
d_gene: NA
CDR3nt: TGCAGCGACACCGCGGGGCAGGGTGGAGGCTACACCTTC
CDR3aa: CSDTAGQGGGYTF

j_gene: TRBJ1-2
v_gene: TRBV9
d_gene: TRBD1
CDR3nt: TGTGCCAGCAGCCAGAGGGGGCTCTACACCTTC
CDR3aa: CASSQRGLYTF

j_gene: TRBJ1-4
v_gene: TRBV30
d_gene: NA
CDR3nt: TGTGCCTGGAGTGGAGAAAATGAAAAACTGTTTTTT
CDR3aa: CAWSGENEKLFF

j_gene: TRBJ2-1
v_gene: TRBV29-1
d_gene: NA
CDR3nt: TGCAGCGTTGAAGACTGGGACTGGCACAATGAGCAGTTCTTC
CDR3aa: CSVEDWDWHNEQFF

j_gene: TRBJ1-2
v_gene: TRBV12-3/TRBV12-4
d_gene: TRBD1
CDR3nt: TGTGCCAGCAGTTTTTCTGACAGGGATGGCTACACCTTC
CDR3aa: CASSFSDRDGYTF